These T cell receptor beta chains were read from a single sample in a study of CD4 and CD8 cells across lung adenocarcinoma regions. TCRdb called the PCR reads again in MiXCR, with one record for every CDR3 protein. This table holds about 3,000 distinct CDR3 sequences, about 68% found once. Specimen: CD4+ T cells from the margin of a lung tumor. The receptors stem from a male donor with lung adenocarcinoma. The CD4 and CD8 labels of this study may be unreliable. Both conserved end residues are part of each CDR3. Each record gives: D gene, V gene, clone size, J gene, CDR3 protein, CDR3 DNA. D genes are given only for firm matches. Size is stated for part of the rows, as once, few or many counts, or as a class when the clone is expanded.

D gene: NA
V gene: TRBV27
clone size: NA
J gene: TRBJ2-3
CDR3 protein: CASSLLGSPTDTQYF
CDR3 DNA: TGTGCCAGCAGTTTATTGGGGTCCCCCACAGATACGCAGTATTTT

D gene: TRBD2
V gene: TRBV11-2
clone size: NA
J gene: TRBJ2-1
CDR3 protein: CASSLEAGGPLEQFF
CDR3 DNA: TGTGCCAGCAGCTTAGAGGCGGGAGGGCCTCTTGAGCAGTTCTTC

D gene: TRBD1
V gene: TRBV6-1
clone size: hyperexpanded
J gene: TRBJ1-1
CDR3 protein: CASSPQPGQGSQGVTAFF
CDR3 DNA: TGTGCCAGCAGCCCCCAACCGGGACAGGGGTCCCAAGGGGTTACGGCTTTCTTT

D gene: NA
V gene: TRBV6-1
clone size: few
J gene: TRBJ1-1
CDR3 protein: CASSEQDFTEAFF
CDR3 DNA: TGTGCCAGCAGTGAACAGGATTTCACTGAAGCTTTCTTT

D gene: TRBD1
V gene: TRBV6-1
clone size: NA
J gene: TRBJ1-1
CDR3 protein: CASSPRRGQGRAFF
CDR3 DNA: TGTGCCAGCAGCCCTAGAAGGGGACAGGGGAGAGCTTTCTTT

D gene: NA
V gene: TRBV4-1
clone size: NA
J gene: TRBJ1-2
CDR3 protein: CASSQAVSTNYGYTF
CDR3 DNA: TGCGCCAGCAGCCAAGCAGTCAGTACTAACTATGGCTACACCTTC

D gene: TRBD1
V gene: TRBV7-2
clone size: few
J gene: TRBJ2-7
CDR3 protein: CASSLSGTGFYEQYF
CDR3 DNA: TGTGCCAGCAGCTTGTCCGGGACAGGATTCTACGAGCAGTACTTC

D gene: NA
V gene: TRBV10-3
clone size: NA
J gene: TRBJ2-3
CDR3 protein: CAISESRQLTNETQYF
CDR3 DNA: TGTGCCATCAGTGAGTCGCGACAGTTGACTAATGAAACACAGTATTTT

D gene: NA
V gene: TRBV12-3/TRBV12-4
clone size: once
J gene: TRBJ1-1
CDR3 protein: CASSGRGGVVTPFF
CDR3 DNA: TGTGCCAGCAGTGGCCGGGGGGGGGTCGTGACGCCTTTCTTT

D gene: NA
V gene: TRBV7-9
clone size: few
J gene: TRBJ2-1
CDR3 protein: CASSLARLTEDEQFF
CDR3 DNA: TGTGCCAGCAGCTTAGCGCGGTTGACCGAGGATGAGCAGTTCTTC

D gene: NA
V gene: TRBV6-1
clone size: NA
J gene: TRBJ2-1
CDR3 protein: CASSELLDNEQFF
CDR3 DNA: TGTGCCAGCAGTGAGTTGCTTGACAATGAGCAGTTCTTC

D gene: TRBD1
V gene: TRBV6-1
clone size: NA
J gene: TRBJ1-2
CDR3 protein: CASTSGQGAGGYTF
CDR3 DNA: TGTGCCAGCACCTCGGGACAGGGGGCCGGTGGCTACACCTTC

D gene: NA
V gene: TRBV6-5
clone size: NA
J gene: TRBJ1-6
CDR3 protein: CASSLQGHNSPLHF
CDR3 DNA: TGTGCCAGCAGTTTGCAGGGGCATAATTCACCCCTCCACTTT

D gene: TRBD1
V gene: TRBV12-3/TRBV12-4
clone size: few
J gene: TRBJ2-7
CDR3 protein: CASRRTGDYEQYF
CDR3 DNA: TGTGCCAGCAGAAGGACAGGGGACTACGAGCAGTACTTC

D gene: NA
V gene: TRBV6-5
clone size: NA
J gene: TRBJ2-7
CDR3 protein: CASSSSRAGFIYEQYF
CDR3 DNA: TGTGCCAGCAGTTCCTCGAGAGCGGGCTTCATCTACGAGCAGTACTTC

D gene: TRBD1
V gene: TRBV12-3/TRBV12-4
clone size: NA
J gene: TRBJ1-1
CDR3 protein: CASRNRGLNTEAFF
CDR3 DNA: TGTGCCAGCAGGAACAGGGGGCTGAACACTGAAGCTTTCTTT

D gene: TRBD1
V gene: TRBV6-5
clone size: few
J gene: TRBJ2-1
CDR3 protein: CASSYLRDRTYNEQFF
CDR3 DNA: TGTGCCAGCAGTTATCTCAGGGACAGGACTTACAATGAGCAGTTCTTC

D gene: NA
V gene: TRBV27
clone size: large
J gene: TRBJ1-1
CDR3 protein: CASSGSPGLHEAFF
CDR3 DNA: TGTGCCAGCAGTGGATCCCCGGGTTTGCATGAAGCTTTCTTT

D gene: NA
V gene: TRBV10-2
clone size: large
J gene: TRBJ2-2
CDR3 protein: CASSPGPNTGELFF
CDR3 DNA: TGCGCCAGCAGTCCAGGCCCGAACACCGGGGAGCTGTTTTTT

D gene: NA
V gene: TRBV6-5
clone size: NA
J gene: TRBJ2-1
CDR3 protein: CASSYSITGFGGSYNEQFF
CDR3 DNA: TGTGCCAGCAGTTACTCGATCACAGGGTTTGGCGGTTCCTACAATGAGCAGTTCTTC

D gene: TRBD2
V gene: TRBV6-1
clone size: once
J gene: TRBJ2-3
CDR3 protein: CASRLSLTSGTDTQYF
CDR3 DNA: TGTGCCAGCAGACTCTCCTTGACTAGCGGGACAGATACGCAGTATTTT

D gene: TRBD2
V gene: TRBV7-6
clone size: NA
J gene: TRBJ2-3
CDR3 protein: CASSFPGLATDTQYF
CDR3 DNA: TGTGCCAGCAGCTTTCCGGGACTAGCCACAGATACGCAGTATTTT